Listed below are T cell receptor beta chains from one sample, sequenced in a study of cytomegalovirus exposure and HLA in healthy donors. Sequenced by immunoSEQ multiplex PCR; TCRdb stores in-frame clones only, minus some. The sample includes about 100,000 clones, 55% to 75% of them seen just once. Sequenced material: PBMCs. The receptors here all came from a man aged 25-45 years in good health and CMV-seropositive. The CDR3 runs from the conserved cysteine through the conserved F or W. A D gene is named only where the DNA matches it firmly.

J: TRBJ2-7
D: TRBD1
V: TRBV30
DNA: TGTGCAGGCCGGGACAGGGGTTTTTACGAGCAGTACTTC
CDR3: CAGRDRGFYEQYF

J: TRBJ2-3
D: NA
V: TRBV29-1
DNA: TGCAGCGTTGAGGGACAGACTAGACAAACAGATACGCAGTATTTT
CDR3: CSVEGQTRQTDTQYF

J: TRBJ1-1
D: NA
V: TRBV7-8
DNA: TGTGCCAGCAGGCTTTACGGAGAATACACTGAAGCTTTCTTT
CDR3: CASRLYGEYTEAFF

J: TRBJ1-1
D: NA
V: TRBV6-4
DNA: TGTGCCAGCAGTTACTCGGGAGGGAACACTGAAGCTTTCTTT
CDR3: CASSYSGGNTEAFF

J: TRBJ1-6
D: NA
V: TRBV5-6
DNA: TGTGCCAGCAGCTCCTCCGTTCAGGGTGGTACACCCCTCCACTTT
CDR3: CASSSSVQGGTPLHF

J: TRBJ2-3
D: TRBD1
V: TRBV12-5
DNA: TGTGCTAGTGGTCGTGACAGGGCCAGCACAGATACGCAGTATTTT
CDR3: CASGRDRASTDTQYF

J: TRBJ1-2
D: NA
V: TRBV6-5
DNA: TGTGCCAGCAGTTCGAGGACGGAGCGGGACTATGGCTACACCTTC
CDR3: CASSSRTERDYGYTF

J: TRBJ2-7
D: NA
V: TRBV7-2
DNA: TGTGCCAGCAGCTTAGTGGACTCCGGCGGGGAGCAGTACTTC
CDR3: CASSLVDSGGEQYF

J: TRBJ2-1
D: TRBD1
V: TRBV6-6
DNA: TGTGCCAGCGCGGCAACAGGGGGCCGGCAGTTCTTC
CDR3: CASAATGGRQFF

J: TRBJ1-1
D: NA
V: TRBV4-1
DNA: TGCGCCAGCAGCCAAGAGAGTAACTTTGTCACTGAAGCTTTCTTT
CDR3: CASSQESNFVTEAFF

J: TRBJ2-4
D: TRBD2
V: TRBV19
DNA: TGTGCCAGTAGTATAGGACTAGCGGGGGACATTCAGTACTTC
CDR3: CASSIGLAGDIQYF

J: TRBJ1-1
D: NA
V: TRBV9
DNA: TGTGCCAGCAGCCCCCGTCGCGGGGGGTTGGAGGGTGAAGCTTTCTTT
CDR3: CASSPRRGGLEGEAFF

J: TRBJ2-1
D: TRBD2
V: TRBV9
DNA: TGTGCCAGCAGCGGAGGACTAGTCTCGGAGCAGTTCTTC
CDR3: CASSGGLVSEQFF

J: TRBJ2-7
D: NA
V: TRBV12-1
DNA: TGTGCCAGCAGCCGCGGGGGTCCCCTGGGGGGGCAGTACTTC
CDR3: CASSRGGPLGGQYF